Sequencing of this T cell receptor beta chain was carried out in a study of blood T cell repertoires in COVID-19. About the study: The United States, Italy and Spain were the sources of the acute and convalescent COVID-19 samples. PBMCs, B-cell-depleted T cells, or T cells provided the cDNA or gDNA that made up the material.

Per the original methods: Amplification from reference gene primers served as the basis for estimated nucleated cell counts. Sequencing was performed with immunoSEQ multiplex PCR; in TCRdb, only in-frame clones are kept and a portion is missing. V and J calls and clone size come straight from that table; D and trimming were deduced from the DNA. Among about 100,000 clones, around 92% were seen once, and the ten largest hold less than 4.5%. The CDR3 is 17 amino acids. V was clipped by 5 bases and J by 1 base; unmatched bases: 10. Looked up from germline, CDR1 is SGHVS and CDR2 is FNYEAQ. The chain links TRBV7-6 to TRBJ2-1; 8 bases line up with TRBD1. Sequencing used peripheral blood. This clonotype originated in a young man with acute or convalescent COVID-19. The CDR3: CASSLEGQGASYNEQFF. The CDR3 nucleotides read TGTGCCAGCAGCCTTGAGGGGCAGGGGGCTTCCTACAATGAGCAGTTCTTC.